The present T cell receptor beta chain was sequenced within a study of blood T cells in healthy people across ages. This clonotype was seen a few times. A second roughly 7 to 12 cycle PCR used barcoded and J-beta primers. In TCRdb, the 5' RACE reads were re-called with MiXCR into one record per CDR3 protein. The sample gives about 970,000 distinct CDR3 sequences, 51% of which show up once; 20% to 25% is in the top ten. The material sequenced was blood. The TCR comes from a woman aged 60 to 75 in good health.

CDR3 nucleotides: TGCAGCGCCGTCCCAGGGCGAGGGGAAAAACTGTTTTTT. Amino acids: CSAVPGRGEKLFF. V is TRBV29-1 and J is TRBJ1-4; a weak D match, TRBD1 (5 bases). V dropped 7 bases and J dropped 8 bases, with 17 bases sitting between them. Germline CDR1 is SQVTM and CDR2 is ANQGSEA. The CDR3 spans 13 residues. The whole variable domain, remainder taken from reference TRBV29-1 and TRBJ1-4, is SAVISQKPSRDICQRGTSLTIQCQVDSQVTMMFWYRQQPGQSLTLIATANQGSEATYESGFVIDKFPISRPNLTFSTLTVSNMSPEDSSIYLCSAVPGRGEKLFFGSGTQLSVL.